The clone carrying this T cell receptor gamma chain was found a few times. Antigen: not known. The record originates from a study of intestinal T cells in coeliac disease. Study-wide findings and caveats: All 22 biopsies were correctly classified by TRD kmer clustering.

Fewer than 11 formalin-fixed paraffin-embedded scrolls, each 5 µm thick, supplied each case's genomic DNA. The TRG library came from about 200 ng of biopsy DNA amplified with LymphoTrack primers. TCRdb redid clone calling on the multiplex PCR reads using CATT. The table includes about 1,500 gamma-chain clones, around three fifths detected once. The receptor was isolated from a human donor with celiac disease. The sample taken for sequencing was a duodenal biopsy.

CDR3 in DNA: TGTGCCACCTGGCTTCTGAAACTCTTT. This gives the protein CATWLLKLF. This sequence joins TRGV5 and TRGJ1 or TRGJ2. The germline V gene has CDR1 VINAFY and CDR2 YDVSNSKD. V lost 6 bases and J lost 12; bases outside the gene matches: 5. CDR3 length equals 9 residues.